This T cell receptor beta chain is from a study of OX40 agonist ivuxolimab in advanced cancers. Study at large: It was ivuxolimab, an agonistic anti-OX40 (CD134) antibody, that patients were treated with.

A word on this clone: Its cognate antigen is unknown.

General study results and limits: The mean number of expanded clones was higher in CD8+ T cells than in CD4+.

Autoimmune disease history or systemic immunosuppression led to patients being barred. Blood sampling was done at baseline, cycle 4 day 1, and cycle 7 day 1. Using immunoSEQ multiplex PCR, the repertoire was profiled, and TCRdb retains in-frame clones only, with some absent. The table shows around 80,000 clones, with 87% occurring only once. Sequencing was performed on CD4+ or CD8+ T cells sorted from blood, taken in a trial of the OX40 agonist ivuxolimab. The TCR sequence derives from an adult with an advanced solid tumor such as melanoma, head and neck, liver or kidney cancer.

DNA of the CDR3: TGTGCCAGCAGTCCCTTAGGGGCCGGTAGTGAAAAACTGTTTTTT. This encodes CASSPLGAGSEKLFF. This sequence joins TRBV27 and TRBJ1-4; D is perhaps TRBD1 (5 bases). Trimming pared 5 bases from V and 7 bases from J, leaving 17 bases between. The CDR3 is 15 amino acids. Germline V gene data show CDR1 as MNHEY and CDR2 as SMNVEV (reference sequence). Filled out from reference TRBV27 and TRBJ1-4, the complete variable domain reads EAQVTQNPRYLITVTGKKLTVTCSQNMNHEYMSWYRQDPGLGLRQIYYSMNVEVTDKGDVPEGYKVSRKEKRNFPLILESPSPNQTSLYFCASSPLGAGSEKLFFGSGTQLSVL.